These T cell receptor beta chains were read from a single sample in a study of blood T cell repertoires in COVID-19. Profiling relied on immunoSEQ multiplex PCR, and the TCRdb table lists in-frame clones only, not all of them. The repertoire includes about 51,000 clones, around 90% of them detected once, and over 3% sits in the top ten. Sequenced material: peripheral blood. The receptors here all came from a man aged 50 or older with acute or convalescent COVID-19. Both conserved end residues are part of each CDR3. A D gene is named only where the DNA matches it firmly. Not all rows give a size; the values are once, few, many and, for expanded clones, a class.

cdr3_aa: CASSRPGSYEQYF
cdr3_nt: TGCGCCAGCAGCCGTCCAGGGTCCTACGAGCAGTACTTC
j_call: TRBJ2-7
clone_size: .
cdr3_length: 13
d_call: .
v_call: TRBV5-1

cdr3_aa: CASSERGLQPQHF
cdr3_nt: TGTGCCAGCAGCGAAAGGGGCCTTCAGCCCCAGCATTTT
j_call: TRBJ1-5
clone_size: .
cdr3_length: 13
d_call: .
v_call: TRBV9

cdr3_aa: CASSELNEQFF
cdr3_nt: TGTGCCAGCAGTGAATTAAATGAGCAGTTCTTC
j_call: TRBJ2-1
clone_size: .
cdr3_length: 11
d_call: .
v_call: TRBV2

cdr3_aa: CASSQDKVRGAEAFF
cdr3_nt: TGCGCCAGCAGCCAAGATAAGGTCAGGGGAGCTGAAGCTTTCTTT
j_call: TRBJ1-1
clone_size: .
cdr3_length: 15
d_call: .
v_call: TRBV4-1

cdr3_aa: CASSQDFGRGRGYTF
cdr3_nt: TGCGCCAGCAGCCAAGATTTCGGCAGGGGCAGAGGCTACACCTTC
j_call: TRBJ1-2
clone_size: .
cdr3_length: 15
d_call: .
v_call: TRBV4-1

cdr3_aa: CASSEAGGNQPQHF
cdr3_nt: TGTGCCAGCAGTGAGGCGGGTGGCAATCAGCCCCAGCATTTT
j_call: TRBJ1-5
clone_size: .
cdr3_length: 14
d_call: .
v_call: TRBV6-4

cdr3_aa: CASSVGLAASYEQYF
cdr3_nt: TGTGCCAGCAGCGTAGGACTAGCGGCATCCTACGAGCAGTACTTC
j_call: TRBJ2-7
clone_size: .
cdr3_length: 15
d_call: TRBD2
v_call: TRBV9

cdr3_aa: CASSETGGTAYEQYF
cdr3_nt: TGTGCCAGCAGCGAGACAGGGGGCACGGCCTACGAGCAGTACTTC
j_call: TRBJ2-7
clone_size: .
cdr3_length: 15
d_call: TRBD1
v_call: TRBV7-2

cdr3_aa: CASSDSAGGPNEQFF
cdr3_nt: TGTGCCAGCAGTGACTCCGCGGGGGGGCCGAATGAGCAGTTCTTC
j_call: TRBJ2-1
clone_size: .
cdr3_length: 15
d_call: TRBD2
v_call: TRBV6-4

cdr3_aa: CASTTNRGTDTQYF
cdr3_nt: TGTGCCAGCACCACCAACAGGGGCACAGATACGCAGTATTTT
j_call: TRBJ2-3
clone_size: .
cdr3_length: 14
d_call: .
v_call: TRBV6-6

cdr3_aa: CASSFFDFKYNEQFF
cdr3_nt: TGTGCCAGCAGCTTCTTTGACTTCAAGTACAATGAGCAGTTCTTC
j_call: TRBJ2-1
clone_size: once
cdr3_length: 15
d_call: .
v_call: TRBV5-6

cdr3_aa: CASSWDRHNEQFF
cdr3_nt: TGTGCCAGCAGCTGGGACAGACACAATGAGCAGTTCTTC
j_call: TRBJ2-1
clone_size: .
cdr3_length: 13
d_call: TRBD1
v_call: TRBV7-3

cdr3_aa: CSVQGMGYEQYF
cdr3_nt: TGCAGCGTCCAGGGGATGGGCTACGAGCAGTACTTC
j_call: TRBJ2-7
clone_size: .
cdr3_length: 12
d_call: .
v_call: TRBV29-1

cdr3_aa: CASSRGNEQFF
cdr3_nt: TGTGCCAGCAGCCGGGGAAATGAGCAGTTCTTC
j_call: TRBJ2-1
clone_size: once
cdr3_length: 11
d_call: .
v_call: TRBV6-6

cdr3_aa: CASSIEVRAAGAQHF
cdr3_nt: TGTGCCAGTAGTATAGAAGTCAGGGCCGCGGGAGCCCAGCATTTT
j_call: TRBJ1-5
clone_size: once
cdr3_length: 15
d_call: .
v_call: TRBV19

cdr3_aa: CASGPGTGELFF
cdr3_nt: TGTGCCAGCGGCCCAGGGACCGGGGAGCTGTTTTTT
j_call: TRBJ2-2
clone_size: .
cdr3_length: 12
d_call: .
v_call: TRBV28

cdr3_aa: CATSKTGGWDEQYF
cdr3_nt: TGTGCCACCAGTAAGACAGGGGGGTGGGACGAGCAGTACTTC
j_call: TRBJ2-7
clone_size: .
cdr3_length: 14
d_call: TRBD1
v_call: TRBV24-1

cdr3_aa: CASRGQAEGYTF
cdr3_nt: TGTGCCAGCAGGGGACAAGCGGAGGGCTACACCTTC
j_call: TRBJ1-2
clone_size: once
cdr3_length: 12
d_call: .
v_call: TRBV28

cdr3_aa: CASGWMTGTGNEKLFF
cdr3_nt: TGTGCTAGTGGTTGGATGACAGGTACGGGGAATGAAAAACTGTTTTTT
j_call: TRBJ1-4
clone_size: .
cdr3_length: 16
d_call: .
v_call: TRBV12-5

cdr3_aa: CASRDTISSGNTIYF
cdr3_nt: TGTGCCAGTAGGGACACTATTAGCTCTGGAAACACCATATATTTT
j_call: TRBJ1-3
clone_size: .
cdr3_length: 15
d_call: .
v_call: TRBV19